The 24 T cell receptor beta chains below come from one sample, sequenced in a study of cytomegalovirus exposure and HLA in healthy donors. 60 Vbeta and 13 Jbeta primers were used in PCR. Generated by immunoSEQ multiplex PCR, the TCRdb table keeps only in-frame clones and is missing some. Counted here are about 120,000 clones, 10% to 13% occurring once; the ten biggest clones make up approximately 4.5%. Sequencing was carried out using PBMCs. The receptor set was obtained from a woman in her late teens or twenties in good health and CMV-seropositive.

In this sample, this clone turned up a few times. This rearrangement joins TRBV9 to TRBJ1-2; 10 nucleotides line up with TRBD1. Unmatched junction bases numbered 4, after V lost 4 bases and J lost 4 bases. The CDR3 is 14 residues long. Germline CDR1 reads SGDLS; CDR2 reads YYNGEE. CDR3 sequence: CASSLGQGSYGYTF. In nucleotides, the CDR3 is TGTGCCAGCAGCTTGGGACAGGGGAGCTATGGCTACACCTTC. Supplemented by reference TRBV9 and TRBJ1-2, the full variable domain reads DSGVTQTPKHLITATGQRVTLRCSPRSGDLSVYWYQQSLDQGLQFLIQYYNGEERAKGNILERFSAQQFPDLHSELNLSSLELGDSALYFCASSLGQGSYGYTFGSGTRLTVV.

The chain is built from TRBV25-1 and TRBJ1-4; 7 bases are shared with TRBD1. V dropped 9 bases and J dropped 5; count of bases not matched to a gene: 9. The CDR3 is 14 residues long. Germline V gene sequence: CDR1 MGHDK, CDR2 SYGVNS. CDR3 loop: CASKGGWENEKLFF. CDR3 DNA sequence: TGTGCCAGTAAAGGGGGCTGGGAGAATGAAAAACTGTTTTTT.

DNA for the CDR3: TGTGCCAGCAGCTTAGGGCAGGGGCCATATGGCTACACCTTC. Amino acid sequence: CASSLGQGPYGYTF. The rearrangement uses TRBV7-8 and TRBJ1-2; weak D call: TRBD1 (6 bases). Germline lookup yields CDR1 SGHVS and CDR2 FQNEAQ. With 1 base removed from V and 5 bases from J, the gap between germline ends came to 11 bases. This CDR3 contains 14 residues.

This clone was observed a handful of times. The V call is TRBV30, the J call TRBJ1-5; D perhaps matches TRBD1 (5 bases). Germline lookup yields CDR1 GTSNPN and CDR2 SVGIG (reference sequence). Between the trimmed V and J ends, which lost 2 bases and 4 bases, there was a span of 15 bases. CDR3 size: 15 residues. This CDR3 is CAWSLGQGGNQPQHF. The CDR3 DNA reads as TGTGCCTGGAGTCTGGGTCAGGGTGGTAATCAGCCCCAGCATTTT.

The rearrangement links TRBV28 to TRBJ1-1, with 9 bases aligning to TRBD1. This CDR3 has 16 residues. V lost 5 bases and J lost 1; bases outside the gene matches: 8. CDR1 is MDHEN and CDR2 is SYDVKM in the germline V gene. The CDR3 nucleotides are TGTGCCAGCAGTCTTTGGCCGGGACAGGGGAACACTGAAGCTTTCTTT. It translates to CASSLWPGQGNTEAFF.

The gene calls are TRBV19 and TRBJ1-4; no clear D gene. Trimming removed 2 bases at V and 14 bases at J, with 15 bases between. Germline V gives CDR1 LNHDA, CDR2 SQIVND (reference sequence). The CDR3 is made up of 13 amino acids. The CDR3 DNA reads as TGTGCCAGTAGTATACGGGATGACGAAAGTCTGTTTTTT. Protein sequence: CASSIRDDESLFF. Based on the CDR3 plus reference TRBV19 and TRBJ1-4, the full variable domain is DGGITQSPKYLFRKEGQNVTLSCEQNLNHDAMYWYRQDPGQGLRLIYYSQIVNDFQKGDIAEGYSVSREKKESFPLTVTSAQKNPTAFYLCASSIRDDESLFFGSGTQLSVL.

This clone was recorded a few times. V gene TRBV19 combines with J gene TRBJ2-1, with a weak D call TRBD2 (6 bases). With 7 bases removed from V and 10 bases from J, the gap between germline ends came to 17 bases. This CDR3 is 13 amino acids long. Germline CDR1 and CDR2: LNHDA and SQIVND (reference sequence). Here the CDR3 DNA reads TGTGCCAGTAAAGGGACGGGAGTAGGGGAGCAGTTCTTC. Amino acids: CASKGTGVGEQFF.

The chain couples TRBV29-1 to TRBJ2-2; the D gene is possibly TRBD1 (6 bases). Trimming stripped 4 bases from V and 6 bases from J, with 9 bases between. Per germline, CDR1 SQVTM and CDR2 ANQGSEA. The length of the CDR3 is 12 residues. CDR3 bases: TGCAGCGTTGTTCAGGGGTCCGGGGAGCTGTTTTTT. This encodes CSVVQGSGELFF.

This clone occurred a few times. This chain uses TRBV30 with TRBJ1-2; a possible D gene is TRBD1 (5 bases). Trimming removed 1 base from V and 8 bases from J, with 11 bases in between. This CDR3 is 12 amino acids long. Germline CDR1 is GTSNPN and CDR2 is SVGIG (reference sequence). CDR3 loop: CAWSASGWGYTF. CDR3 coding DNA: TGTGCCTGGAGTGCCTCAGGGTGGGGCTACACCTTC.

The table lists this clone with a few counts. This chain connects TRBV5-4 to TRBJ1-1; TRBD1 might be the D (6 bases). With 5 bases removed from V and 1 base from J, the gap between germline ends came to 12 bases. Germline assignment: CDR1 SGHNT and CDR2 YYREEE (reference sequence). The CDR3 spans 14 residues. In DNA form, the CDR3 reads TGTGCCAGCAGACGAACACAGGGGAACACTGAAGCTTTCTTT. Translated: CASRRTQGNTEAFF.

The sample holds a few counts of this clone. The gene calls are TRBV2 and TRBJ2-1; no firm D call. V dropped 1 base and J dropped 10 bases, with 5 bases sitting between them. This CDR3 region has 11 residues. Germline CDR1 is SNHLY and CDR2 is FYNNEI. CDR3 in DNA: TGTGCCAGCAGTGAAGGTCTAGAGCAGTTCTTC. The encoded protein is CASSEGLEQFF.

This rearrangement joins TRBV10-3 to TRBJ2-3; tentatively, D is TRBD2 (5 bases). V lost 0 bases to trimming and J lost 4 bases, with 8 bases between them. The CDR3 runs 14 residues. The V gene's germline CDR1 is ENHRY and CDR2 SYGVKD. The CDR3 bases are TGTGCCATCAGTGAGTCAGGAGCGGCAGATACGCAGTATTTT. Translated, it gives CAISESGAADTQYF.

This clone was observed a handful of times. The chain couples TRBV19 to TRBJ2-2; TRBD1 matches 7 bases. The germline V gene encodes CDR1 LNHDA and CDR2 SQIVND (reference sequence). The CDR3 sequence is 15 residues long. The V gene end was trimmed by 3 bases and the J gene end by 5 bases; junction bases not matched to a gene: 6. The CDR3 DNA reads TGTGCCAGTAGTATTTCCCTGACAGGGACCGGGGAGCTGTTTTTT. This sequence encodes CASSISLTGTGELFF. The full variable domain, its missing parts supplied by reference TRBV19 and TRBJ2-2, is DGGITQSPKYLFRKEGQNVTLSCEQNLNHDAMYWYRQDPGQGLRLIYYSQIVNDFQKGDIAEGYSVSREKKESFPLTVTSAQKNPTAFYLCASSISLTGTGELFFGEGSRLTVL.

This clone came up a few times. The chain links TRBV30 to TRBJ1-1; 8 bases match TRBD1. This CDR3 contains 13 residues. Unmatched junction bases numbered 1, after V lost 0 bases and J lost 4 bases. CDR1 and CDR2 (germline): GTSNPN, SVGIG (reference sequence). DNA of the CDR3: TGTGCCTGGAGTGTAGGACAGGGCACTGAAGCTTTCTTT. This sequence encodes CAWSVGQGTEAFF.

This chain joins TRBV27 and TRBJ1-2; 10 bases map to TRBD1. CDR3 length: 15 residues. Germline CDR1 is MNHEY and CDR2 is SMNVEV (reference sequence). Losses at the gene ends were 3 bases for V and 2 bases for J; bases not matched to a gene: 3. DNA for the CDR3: TGTGCCAGCAGTTTTCGACAGGGGGCGAACTATGGCTACACCTTC. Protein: CASSFRQGANYGYTF.

CDR3 amino acids: CASAQGWPSWEQYF. CDR3 nucleotides: TGTGCCAGTGCTCAGGGTTGGCCCTCCTGGGAGCAGTACTTC. The rearrangement uses TRBV19 and TRBJ2-7; tentative D call: TRBD1 (5 bases). Trimming removed 8 bases at V and 7 bases at J, with 21 bases between. The CDR3 extends over 14 amino acids. The V gene's germline CDR1 is LNHDA and CDR2 SQIVND (reference sequence).

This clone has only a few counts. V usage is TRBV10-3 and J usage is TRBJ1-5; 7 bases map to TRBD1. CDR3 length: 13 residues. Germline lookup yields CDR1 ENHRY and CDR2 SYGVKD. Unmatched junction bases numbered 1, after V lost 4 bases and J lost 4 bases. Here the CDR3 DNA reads TGTGCCATCAGTGGGACAGGAAATCAGCCCCAGCATTTT. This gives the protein CAISGTGNQPQHF.

The CDR3 here is CAIRPEVYTEAFF. The CDR3 DNA reads as TGTGCCATCAGGCCGGAGGTGTACACTGAAGCTTTCTTT. The V call is TRBV10-3, the J call TRBJ1-1; unclear D gene. Germline CDR1 and CDR2: ENHRY and SYGVKD. V lost 6 bases, J lost 3 bases, and 11 bases lay in between. This CDR3 is 13 amino acids long.

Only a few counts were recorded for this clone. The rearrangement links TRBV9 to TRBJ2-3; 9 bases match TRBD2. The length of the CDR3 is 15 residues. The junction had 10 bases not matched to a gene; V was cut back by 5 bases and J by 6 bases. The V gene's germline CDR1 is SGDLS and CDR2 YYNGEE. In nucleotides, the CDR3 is TGTGCCAGCAGTACAGCGGGAGGAGTGTTGGATACGCAGTATTTT. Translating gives CASSTAGGVLDTQYF.

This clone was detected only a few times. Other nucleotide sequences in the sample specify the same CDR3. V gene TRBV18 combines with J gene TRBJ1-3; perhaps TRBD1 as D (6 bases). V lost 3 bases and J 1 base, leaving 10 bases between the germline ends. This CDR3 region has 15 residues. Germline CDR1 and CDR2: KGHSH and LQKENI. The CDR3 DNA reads TGTGCCAGCTCACCTGGACAGACTTCTGGAAACACCATATATTTT. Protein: CASSPGQTSGNTIYF. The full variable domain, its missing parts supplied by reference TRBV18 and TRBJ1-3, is NAGVMQNPRHLVRRRGQEARLRCSPMKGHSHVYWYRQLPEEGLKFMVYLQKENIIDESGMPKERFSAEFPKEGPSILRIQQVVRGDSAAYFCASSPGQTSGNTIYFGEGSWLTVV.

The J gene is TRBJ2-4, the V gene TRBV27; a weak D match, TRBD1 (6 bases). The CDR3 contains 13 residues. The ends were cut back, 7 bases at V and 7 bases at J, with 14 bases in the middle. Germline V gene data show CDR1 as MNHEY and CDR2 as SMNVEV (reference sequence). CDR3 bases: TGTGCCAGCACCCCGGACAGAAGGAACATTCAGTACTTC. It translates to CASTPDRRNIQYF.

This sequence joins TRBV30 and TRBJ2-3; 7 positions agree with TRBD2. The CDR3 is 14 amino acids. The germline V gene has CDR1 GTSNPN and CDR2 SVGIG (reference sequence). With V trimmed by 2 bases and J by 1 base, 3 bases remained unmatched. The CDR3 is CAWSITSGTDTQYF. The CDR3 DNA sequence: TGTGCCTGGAGTATCACTAGCGGCACAGATACGCAGTATTTT.

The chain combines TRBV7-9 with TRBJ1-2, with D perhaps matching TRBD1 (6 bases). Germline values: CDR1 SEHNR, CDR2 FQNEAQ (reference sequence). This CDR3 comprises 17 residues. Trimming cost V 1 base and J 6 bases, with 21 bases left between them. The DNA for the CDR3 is TGTGCCAGCAGCTTAGACACAGGGACAACCGCGAGGGATGGCTACACCTTC. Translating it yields CASSLDTGTTARDGYTF.

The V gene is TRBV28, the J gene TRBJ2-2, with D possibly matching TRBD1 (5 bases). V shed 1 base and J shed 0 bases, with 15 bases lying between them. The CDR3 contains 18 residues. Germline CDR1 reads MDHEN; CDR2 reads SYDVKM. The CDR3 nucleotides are TGTGCCAGCAGTTTATTCGGTCTAGGGGCAGCGAACACCGGGGAGCTGTTTTTT. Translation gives CASSLFGLGAANTGELFF.